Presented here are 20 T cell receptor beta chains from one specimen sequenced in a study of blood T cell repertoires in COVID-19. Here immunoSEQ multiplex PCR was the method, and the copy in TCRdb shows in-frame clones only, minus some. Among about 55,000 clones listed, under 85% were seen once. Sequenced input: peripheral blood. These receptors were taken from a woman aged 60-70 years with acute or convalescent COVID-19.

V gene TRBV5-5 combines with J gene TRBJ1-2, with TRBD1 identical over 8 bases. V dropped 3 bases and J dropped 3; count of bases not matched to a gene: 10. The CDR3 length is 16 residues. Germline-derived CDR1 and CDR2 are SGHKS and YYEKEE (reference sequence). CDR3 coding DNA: TGTGCCAGCAGCTCTGACACCGGGACAGGTCACTATGGCTACACCTTC. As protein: CASSSDTGTGHYGYTF.

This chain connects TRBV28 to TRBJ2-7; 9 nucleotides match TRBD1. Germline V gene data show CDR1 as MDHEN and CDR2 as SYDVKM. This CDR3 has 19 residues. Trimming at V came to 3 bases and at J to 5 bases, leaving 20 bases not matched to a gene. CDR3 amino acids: CASSFSWGLPGQGKNEQYF. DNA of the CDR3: TGTGCCAGCAGTTTTTCGTGGGGTTTGCCGGGACAGGGAAAGAACGAGCAGTACTTC.

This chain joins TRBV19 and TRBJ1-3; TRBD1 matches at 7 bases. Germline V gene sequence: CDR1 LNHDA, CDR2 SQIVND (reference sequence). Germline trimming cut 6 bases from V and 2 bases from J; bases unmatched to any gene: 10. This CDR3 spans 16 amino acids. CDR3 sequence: CASSRLGTAAGNTIYF. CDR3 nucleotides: TGTGCCAGTAGCCGTCTCGGGACAGCGGCTGGAAACACCATATATTTT.

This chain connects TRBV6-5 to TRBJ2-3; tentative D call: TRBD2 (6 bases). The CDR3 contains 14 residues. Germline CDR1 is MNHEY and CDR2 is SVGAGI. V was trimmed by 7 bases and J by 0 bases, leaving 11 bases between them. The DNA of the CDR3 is TGTGCCAGCAATCGCGGGGAGAGCACAGATACGCAGTATTTT. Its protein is CASNRGESTDTQYF.

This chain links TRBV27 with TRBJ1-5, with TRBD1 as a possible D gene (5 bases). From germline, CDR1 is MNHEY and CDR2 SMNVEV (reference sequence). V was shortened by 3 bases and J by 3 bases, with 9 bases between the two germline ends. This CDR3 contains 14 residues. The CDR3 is CASSLGLFNQPQHF. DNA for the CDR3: TGTGCCAGCAGTTTGGGACTTTTCAATCAGCCCCAGCATTTT.

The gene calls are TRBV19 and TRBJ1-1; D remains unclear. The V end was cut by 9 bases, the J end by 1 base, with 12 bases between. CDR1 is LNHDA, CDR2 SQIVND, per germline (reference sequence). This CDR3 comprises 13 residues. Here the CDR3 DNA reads TGTGCCAGCACCTATGCAGGGAACACTGAAGCTTTCTTT. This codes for CASTYAGNTEAFF.

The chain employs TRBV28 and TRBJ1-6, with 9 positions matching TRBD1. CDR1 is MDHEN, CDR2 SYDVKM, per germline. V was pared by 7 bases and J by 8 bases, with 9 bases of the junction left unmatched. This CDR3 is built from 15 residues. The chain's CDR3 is CASTIGTGRHSPLHF. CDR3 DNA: TGTGCCAGCACCATAGGGACAGGGCGGCATTCACCCCTCCACTTT.

The CDR3 DNA sequence: TGTGCCAGCAGCCCCCGGGACAGGCAACAGTCCATATATTTT. Protein: CASSPRDRQQSIYF. The genes are TRBV3-1 (or the pseudogene TRBV3-2) and TRBJ1-3; TRBD1 matches at 8 bases. The CDR3 spans 14 residues. Germline CDR1 LGHDT, CDR2 YNNKEL (reference sequence). With V trimmed by 4 bases and J by 11 bases, 10 bases remained unmatched.

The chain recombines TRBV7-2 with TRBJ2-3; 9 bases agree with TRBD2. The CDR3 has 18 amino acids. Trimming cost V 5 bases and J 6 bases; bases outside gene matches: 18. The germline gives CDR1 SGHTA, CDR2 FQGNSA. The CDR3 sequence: CASSRTYGGGGASDTQYF. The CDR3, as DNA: TGTGCCAGCAGCCGCACATACGGTGGCGGGGGGGCTTCGGATACGCAGTATTTT. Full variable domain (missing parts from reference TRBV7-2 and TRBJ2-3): GAGVSQSPSNKVTEKGKDVELRCDPISGHTALYWYRQSLGQGLEFLIYFQGNSAPDKSGLPSDRFSAERTGGSVSTLTIQRTQQEDSAVYLCASSRTYGGGGASDTQYFGPGTRLTVL.

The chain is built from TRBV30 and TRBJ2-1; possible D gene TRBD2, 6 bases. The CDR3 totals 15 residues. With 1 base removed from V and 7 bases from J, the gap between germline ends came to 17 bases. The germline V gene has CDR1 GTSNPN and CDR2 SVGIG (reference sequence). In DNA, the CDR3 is TGTGCCTGGAGTGCCCAGGGAGGTAGGATAAATGAGCAGTTCTTC. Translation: CAWSAQGGRINEQFF.

The CDR3 region is CASSLGTTGNTIYF. The CDR3 DNA reads TGTGCCAGCAGCTTAGGGACAACTGGAAACACCATATATTTT. The rearrangement links TRBV7-8 to TRBJ1-3, with a possible D match to TRBD1 (5 bases). CDR3 length: 14 residues. Trimming shortened V by 1 base and J by 2 bases, and 6 bases separated the two germline ends. CDR1 is SGHVS and CDR2 is FQNEAQ in the germline V gene.

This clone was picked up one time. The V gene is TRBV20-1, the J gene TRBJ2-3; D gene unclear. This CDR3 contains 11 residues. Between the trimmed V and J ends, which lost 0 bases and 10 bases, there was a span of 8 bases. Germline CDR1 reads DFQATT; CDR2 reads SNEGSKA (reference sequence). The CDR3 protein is CSARDLGAQYF. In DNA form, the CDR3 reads TGCAGTGCTAGAGATCTGGGCGCGCAGTATTTT.

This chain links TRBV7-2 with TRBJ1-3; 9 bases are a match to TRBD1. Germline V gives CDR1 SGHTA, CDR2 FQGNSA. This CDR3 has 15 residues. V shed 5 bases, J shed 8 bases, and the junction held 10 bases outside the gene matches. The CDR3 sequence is CASSQRGQGGDTIYF. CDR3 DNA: TGTGCCAGCAGCCAGCGGGGACAGGGAGGAGACACCATATATTTT.

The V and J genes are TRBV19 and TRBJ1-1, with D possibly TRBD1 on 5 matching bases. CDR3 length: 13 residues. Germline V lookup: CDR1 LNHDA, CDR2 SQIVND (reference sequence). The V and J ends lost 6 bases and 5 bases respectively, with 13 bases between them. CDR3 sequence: CASSPGPGTEAFF. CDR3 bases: TGTGCCAGTAGCCCCGGTCCAGGGACTGAAGCTTTCTTT.

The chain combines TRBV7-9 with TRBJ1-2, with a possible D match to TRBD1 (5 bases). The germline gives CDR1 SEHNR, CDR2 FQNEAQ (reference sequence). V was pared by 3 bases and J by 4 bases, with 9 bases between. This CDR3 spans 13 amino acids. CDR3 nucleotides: TGTGCCAGCAGCTTGCAGGGAGGCTATGGCTACACCTTC. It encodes CASSLQGGYGYTF.

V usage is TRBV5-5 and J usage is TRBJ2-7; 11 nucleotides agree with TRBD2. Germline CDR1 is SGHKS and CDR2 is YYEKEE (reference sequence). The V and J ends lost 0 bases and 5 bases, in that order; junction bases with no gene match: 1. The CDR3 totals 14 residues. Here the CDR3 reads CASSLVAGGNEQYF. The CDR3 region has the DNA TGTGCCAGCAGCTTGGTAGCGGGAGGGAACGAGCAGTACTTC.

DNA for the CDR3: TGTGCCAGCTCACCAGGGAGTAATGAAAAACTGTTTTTT. Protein: CASSPGSNEKLFF. The chain combines TRBV18 with TRBJ1-4; no reliable D call. The length of the CDR3 is 13 residues. Per germline, CDR1 KGHSH and CDR2 LQKENI. Trimming removed 2 bases from V and 4 bases from J, with 5 bases in between.

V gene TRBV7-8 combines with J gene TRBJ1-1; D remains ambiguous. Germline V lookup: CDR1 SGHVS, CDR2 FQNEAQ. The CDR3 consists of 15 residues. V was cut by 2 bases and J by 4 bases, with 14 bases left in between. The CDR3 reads CASSLIEGWGTEAFF. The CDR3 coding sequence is TGTGCCAGCAGCTTAATCGAGGGTTGGGGCACTGAAGCTTTCTTT.

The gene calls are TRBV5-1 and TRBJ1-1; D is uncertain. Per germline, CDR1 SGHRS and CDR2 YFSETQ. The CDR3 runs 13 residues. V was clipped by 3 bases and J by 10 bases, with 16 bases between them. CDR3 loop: CASSSEVAAGAFF. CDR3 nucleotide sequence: TGCGCCAGCAGCTCAGAGGTGGCAGCTGGAGCTTTCTTT.

CDR3 in DNA: TGTGCCAGCCGAGAGGGACAGGGCGATGGCTACACCTTC. Translated, it gives CASREGQGDGYTF. This chain links TRBV6-5 with TRBJ1-2; TRBD1 matches 9 bases. Germline CDR1 reads MNHEY; CDR2 reads SVGAGI. The CDR3 runs to 13 residues. V dropped 8 bases and J dropped 6; count of bases not matched to a gene: 7.